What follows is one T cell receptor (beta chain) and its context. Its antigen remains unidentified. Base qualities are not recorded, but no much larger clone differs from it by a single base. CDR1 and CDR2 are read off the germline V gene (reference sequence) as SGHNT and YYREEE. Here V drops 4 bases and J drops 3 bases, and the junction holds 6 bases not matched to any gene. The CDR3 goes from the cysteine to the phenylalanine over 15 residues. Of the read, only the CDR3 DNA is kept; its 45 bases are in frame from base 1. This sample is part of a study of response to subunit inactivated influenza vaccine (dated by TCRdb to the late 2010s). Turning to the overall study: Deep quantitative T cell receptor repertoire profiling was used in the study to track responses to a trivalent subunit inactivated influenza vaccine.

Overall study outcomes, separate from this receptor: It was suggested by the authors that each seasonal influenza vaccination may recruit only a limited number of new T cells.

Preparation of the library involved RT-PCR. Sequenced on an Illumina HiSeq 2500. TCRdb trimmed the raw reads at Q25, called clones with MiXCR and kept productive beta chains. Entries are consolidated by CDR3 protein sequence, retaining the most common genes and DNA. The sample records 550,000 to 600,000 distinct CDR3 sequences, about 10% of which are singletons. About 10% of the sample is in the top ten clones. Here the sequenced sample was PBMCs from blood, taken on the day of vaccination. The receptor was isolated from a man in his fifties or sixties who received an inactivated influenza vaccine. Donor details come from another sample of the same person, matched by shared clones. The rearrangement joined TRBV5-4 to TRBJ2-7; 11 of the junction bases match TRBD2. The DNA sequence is TGTGCCAGCAGCGGGGGGACTAGCGGTGGCTACGAGCAGTACTTC. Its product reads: CASSGGTSGGYEQYF.